This TCR beta chain was identified in a study of cytomegalovirus exposure and HLA in healthy donors. A multiplex PCR was run with 60 Vbeta primers and 13 Jbeta primers. Using immunoSEQ multiplex PCR, the repertoire was profiled, and TCRdb retains in-frame clones only, with some absent. The sample shows approximately 170,000 clones, roughly 84% of them seen only once. About this clone itself: Antigen unknown.

General study results and limits: Over 150 TCR beta chains were listed as cytomegalovirus-associated.

The sample taken for sequencing was PBMCs. The source of this sequence is a male donor in good health and CMV-seronegative.

The chain's CDR3 is CASSLHRAGYTF. In nucleotides, the CDR3 is TGTGCCAGCAGCTTACACAGGGCTGGCTACACCTTC. The chain employs TRBV7-2 and TRBJ1-2; perhaps TRBD1 as D (6 bases). The CDR3 consists of 12 residues. CDR1 and CDR2 (germline): SGHTA, FQGNSA. V was pared by 2 bases and J by 7 bases, with 8 bases between.